Below, one TCR beta chain is given with its context. The sample belongs to a study of T cell changes during pregnancy in multiple sclerosis. Only in-frame clones appear in the TCRdb table, and some are missing; sequencing was by immunoSEQ multiplex PCR. The repertoire consists of about 46,000 clones, with about 90% occurring once and the leading ten covering 0.37%. This specimen consisted of CD4+ T cells from peripheral blood mononuclear cells, obtained in the second trimester of pregnancy. The receptor's source is a female donor in good health, enrolled as a control in a pregnancy study.

CDR3 sequence reads: CAWRPRDRGAYGYTF. For the CDR3, the DNA is TGTGCCTGGAGACCCAGGGACAGGGGCGCCTATGGCTACACCTTC. J is TRBJ1-2 and V is TRBV30, with 10 bases matching TRBD1. This CDR3 comprises 15 residues. After removal of 3 bases from V and 4 bases from J, the junction contained 8 bases not matched to a gene. Germline V gene data show CDR1 as GTSNPN and CDR2 as SVGIG (reference sequence).